Described below is a single T cell receptor beta chain sequence and its context. The sample belongs to a study of cytomegalovirus exposure and HLA in healthy donors. The method was immunoSEQ multiplex PCR; TCRdb's version includes in-frame clones alone and lacks a portion of them. The table lists roughly 150,000 clones, approximately 88% of them singletons. The CDR3 runs 14 residues. Germline V gene lookup returns CDR1 SQVTM and CDR2 ANQGSEA. The V gene end was trimmed by 6 bases and the J gene end by 6 bases; junction bases not matched to a gene: 9. The V and J genes are TRBV29-1 and TRBJ2-5; 11 positions match TRBD2. The sample comprised PBMCs. This receptor was identified in a woman under 30 in good health and CMV-seropositive. The CDR3 protein is CSVGIAGGPQTQYF. CDR3 bases: TGCAGCGTCGGTATAGCGGGAGGGCCTCAGACCCAGTACTTC.